This T cell receptor (beta chain) derives from a study of long-term antiretroviral therapy in people with HIV (dated 2022 in TCRdb). About the study as a whole: Collection of the earliest samples took place about a decade ahead of the 2015 WHO recommendation for immediate ART, at a time when ART was typically delayed until CD4 counts fell. A retrospective serial study tested whether ART initiation and durable HIV suppression were associated with changes in peripheral blood TRB repertoire composition and diversity. From some 28 adults with confirmed HIV infection, the cohort provided 150 to 200 cryopreserved PBMC samples, gathered serially across a mean of around 6 years (range 1-12). Of the approximately 28 participants with HIV, roughly 10 were female. No cross-contamination during QIAcube processing turned up in test extractions that ran a monoclonal T-cell line alongside about 30 polyclonal samples.

Unmatched junction bases come to 14, with V trimmed by 5 bases and J by 2 bases. The CDR3 holds 17 amino acids from the cysteine to the phenylalanine. CDR3 DNA only is kept here, 51 bases in frame from base 1. From a lookup of the germline V gene (reference sequence), CDR1 and CDR2 are LNHDA and SQIVND. Participants were included only if at least one PBMC sample before ART initiation and at least two post-ART samples were available. All participants with HIV were treated in the United States of America. Cryopreserved samples of about 1-10 million PBMC were thawed and washed before DNA extraction. At the time of the earliest PBMC sample, participants with HIV were aged between roughly 20 and 55 years. PBMC samples were contributed by each participant from 1-4 timepoints before ART initiation and 2-8 timepoints after ART initiation, with a median of 7 samples. Serial HIV viral load, CD4+ T-cell count, ART history and demographic data were obtained for every participant. Genomic DNA was extracted from unsorted PBMC with a Qiagen kit on a QIAcube, processed in batches of 12 samples.

Sequencing of the TRB variable region was done with the immunoSEQ hsTCRB v3.0 assay at survey level resolution. The targeted TRB sequencing depth was about 35,000-55,000 T-cell genomes per sample. Pooled TRB libraries were sequenced on an Illumina MiSeq with a v3 150-cycle kit. The study's processing was this. Analysis of repertoires was carried out in R inside a reproducible Nextflow workflow spanning QC, data transformation and analysis. LymphoSeq2, an R package for exploring AIRR-Seq data, was used to implement custom analyses. Four samples that yielded fewer than 5000 total TRB sequences were excluded, so that approximately 200 HIV repertoires were analyzed. Among the approximately 180 HIV repertoires that were kept, 59 were collected before ART initiation and about 130 were collected after ART initiation. Each repertoire was downsampled to 5000 TRB nucleotide sequences, and summary statistics were averaged across 100 downsampling iterations. The analysis kept only TRB sequences whose CDR3 regions were at least seven amino acids long. Diversity was assessed using a clonality score derived from Shannon entropy and using the Gini coefficient. Repertoire networks linked the top 5000 CDR3 amino acid sequences whenever two sequences differed by an edit distance of one. Antigen specificity groups and MHC restriction were predicted for TRB CDR3 amino acid sequences with GLIPH2. Known CMV, EBV, HIV or tissue antigen associations were flagged by matching CDR3 amino acid sequences against VDJdb and McPAS-TCR. Pre-ART, post-ART and control groups were compared with Wilcoxon signed-rank tests and Holm-Bonferroni correction. The table was pulled from immuneACCESS by TCRdb, which kept in-frame rearrangements only. Such tables lose some clones; where checked, under half of the loss comes from unresolved V genes, and the rest has no known cause. Clone size and V and J calls were adopted from that table, with D and trimming inferred from the DNA. Across this sample there are tens of thousands of clones, with around 93% seen only once. The top ten constitute 7.3% of the sample.

About this clone itself: Its antigen target is currently unknown. Base qualities are not recorded, but no much larger clone differs from it by a single base.

Overall study results and their limits: A significant increase in TRB diversity was found to be associated with ART initiation, although TRB diversity was observed to remain significantly below that of transplant donor controls even after long-term ART. CDR3 length ranges in HIV repertoires were narrower than in controls, and network structure suggested an antigen-experienced repertoire with only a slight naive shift after ART. Because cell numbers in pre-ART samples were limited, unsorted PBMC were profiled instead of sorted CD4+ and CD8+ T cells. At every time point, the repertoire was dominated by expanded TRB clones first identified before ART initiation, although this dominance fluctuated and, in many PLHIV, declined after ART. Because PBMC availability was limited, only the TCR beta chain was sequenced, with no alpha chain pairing. The samples were dated from about 2004 to 2017, and the ART regimens that were used may be less effective than current ART regimens. No data were available on ART adherence, viral resistance or therapy changes, limiting inferences about post-ART repertoire changes.

This TCR was recovered from a woman aged 50 to 60 with HIV. In this chain, TRBV19 is recombined with TRBJ2-5; the central 7 bases match TRBD2. Specimen: unsorted PBMCs, collected 4.4 years after starting antiretroviral therapy. The DNA sequence follows: TGTGCCAGTAGTTCTTCCCTTGGGGCGGGGGAACAAGAGACCCAGTACTTC. This codes for CASSSSLGAGEQETQYF. The reference TRBV19 and TRBJ2-5 proteins fill in what lies around the CDR3, so the full variable domain reads DGGITQSPKYLFRKEGQNVTLSCEQNLNHDAMYWYRQDPGQGLRLIYYSQIVNDFQKGDIAEGYSVSREKKESFPLTVTSAQKNPTAFYLCASSSSLGAGEQETQYFGPGTRLLVL.